A selection of T cell receptor beta chains follows, all from one sample in a study of blood T cell repertoires in COVID-19. The assay was immunoSEQ multiplex PCR, and TCRdb's table has in-frame clones only and misses some. Of about 230,000 clones in the sample, over 75% were seen once. Sequenced sample: peripheral blood. The source of these receptors is a middle-aged man with COVID-19, enrolled during active disease. Each CDR3 is given with its conserved first and last residue. The order of the fields is J gene, V gene, clone size, CDR3 length, D gene, CDR3 protein, CDR3 DNA. D genes are given only for firm matches. A clone size is listed for some rows: how often the clone was seen (once, few, many), or a class if it is expanded.

TRBJ1-6	TRBV6-5	.	15	.	CASSPSGDRNSPLHF	TGTGCCAGCAGTCCATCCGGGGATCGGAATTCACCCCTCCACTTT
TRBJ2-1	TRBV11-2	.	12	.	CASRPSRQGQFF	TGTGCCAGCAGACCTAGCCGACAAGGGCAGTTCTTC
TRBJ1-2	TRBV28	.	13	.	CASSLGWNYGYTF	TGTGCCAGCAGCCTCGGGTGGAACTATGGCTACACCTTC
TRBJ2-1	TRBV12-3/TRBV12-4	.	13	TRBD2	CASSPPGTSIRFF	TGTGCCAGCAGCCCTCCCGGGACTAGCATTCGGTTCTTC
TRBJ2-5	TRBV18	.	14	TRBD1	CASSPPTGQGTQYF	TGTGCCAGCTCACCACCGACAGGGCAAGGGACCCAGTACTTC
TRBJ1-4	TRBV5-1	.	16	TRBD1	CASSLDTGTADEKLFF	TGCGCCAGCAGCTTGGACACCGGGACAGCAGATGAAAAACTGTTTTTT
TRBJ1-5	TRBV12-5	.	14	.	CASGLGGDNQPQHF	TGTGCTAGTGGTTTGGGGGGGGACAATCAGCCCCAGCATTTT
TRBJ2-6	TRBV5-4	.	17	.	CASSLQTGVSGANVLTF	TGTGCCAGCAGCTTACAGACAGGAGTCTCTGGGGCCAACGTCCTGACTTTC
TRBJ1-1	TRBV7-9	once	14	.	CASSLRREGPEAFF	TGTGCCAGCAGCTTGAGGAGGGAGGGGCCTGAAGCTTTCTTT
TRBJ1-2	TRBV3-1/TRBV3-2	.	15	.	CASSQAPGTNYGYTF	TGTGCCAGCAGCCAAGCCCCAGGAACTAACTATGGCTACACCTTC
TRBJ2-4	TRBV12-3/TRBV12-4	.	13	.	CASSLGLLNIQYF	TGTGCCAGCAGTTTGGGGCTCTTGAACATTCAGTACTTC
TRBJ1-1	TRBV5-4	.	15	.	CASSPDPAANTEAFF	TGTGCCAGCAGCCCCGATCCCGCGGCGAACACTGAAGCTTTCTTT
TRBJ1-2	TRBV18	.	13	TRBD1	CASSPQGQGGYTF	TGTGCCAGCTCACCACAGGGACAGGGAGGCTACACCTTC
TRBJ2-7	TRBV6-2/TRBV6-3	.	13	TRBD1	CASSQTGNYEQYF	TGTGCCAGCAGTCAGACAGGGAACTACGAGCAGTACTTC
TRBJ1-5	TRBV15	.	16	.	CATSRESTYSNQPQHF	TGTGCCACCAGCAGAGAATCTACTTATAGCAATCAGCCCCAGCATTTT
TRBJ2-3	TRBV10-3	.	15	TRBD2	CAISAGTSGTDTQYF	TGTGCCATCAGCGCTGGGACTAGCGGGACAGATACGCAGTATTTT
TRBJ2-5	TRBV3-1/TRBV3-2	.	15	.	CASSQGKLAQETQYF	TGTGCCAGCAGCCAAGGAAAACTAGCACAAGAGACCCAGTACTTC
TRBJ2-5	TRBV6-1	.	16	.	CASCDGGWGAGETQYF	TGTGCCAGCTGTGACGGGGGGTGGGGGGCTGGGGAGACCCAGTACTTC
TRBJ2-1	TRBV9	.	17	TRBD2	CASSVGPMGLAGNEQFF	TGTGCCAGCAGCGTAGGACCGATGGGACTAGCGGGGAATGAGCAGTTCTTC
TRBJ1-1	TRBV19	.	15	TRBD1	CASSRDRSEGTEAFF	TGTGCCAGTAGTCGGGACAGGTCTGAGGGCACTGAAGCTTTCTTT
TRBJ2-1	TRBV7-8	.	18	TRBD2	CASSLPIRLAGGYNEQFF	TGTGCCAGCAGCTTACCGATACGACTAGCGGGGGGATACAATGAGCAGTTCTTC
TRBJ1-6	TRBV5-1	.	14	TRBD1	CASSPGTGDSPLHF	TGCGCCAGCAGCCCAGGGACAGGGGATTCACCCCTCCACTTT
TRBJ2-2	TRBV5-1	.	17	.	CASSLPQTGDNTGELFF	TGCGCCAGCAGCTTGCCCCAGACAGGAGATAACACCGGGGAGCTGTTTTTT
TRBJ2-1	TRBV7-2	.	12	.	CASSPSHNEQFF	TGTGCCAGCAGCCCCAGTCACAATGAGCAGTTCTTC
TRBJ2-3	TRBV14	.	17	TRBD2	CASSPLRGGGAEDTQYF	TGTGCCAGCAGCCCCCTCCGGGGCGGGGGGGCGGAAGATACGCAGTATTTT
TRBJ2-3	TRBV3-1/TRBV3-2	.	14	TRBD2	CASSQVGGTDTQYF	TGTGCCAGCAGCCAAGTGGGGGGGACAGATACGCAGTATTTT
TRBJ1-6	TRBV10-3	.	17	.	CAISESSGGSYNSPLHF	TGTGCCATCAGTGAGTCAAGTGGCGGCTCCTATAATTCACCCCTCCACTTT
TRBJ2-1	TRBV5-1	once	17	TRBD1	CASSPSPGQGESNEQFF	TGCGCCAGCAGCCCCTCCCCGGGACAGGGGGAGAGCAATGAGCAGTTCTTC
TRBJ1-5	TRBV6-1	.	19	TRBD1	CASSEEVGGVIVWNQPQHF	TGTGCCAGCAGTGAGGAGGTAGGGGGCGTTATTGTTTGGAATCAGCCCCAGCATTTT
TRBJ1-6	TRBV27	.	18	TRBD1	CASSPRQGARSYNSPLHF	TGTGCCAGCAGCCCGAGACAGGGGGCGCGCTCCTATAATTCACCCCTCCACTTT
TRBJ1-2	TRBV5-5	.	15	.	CASSFQGSEVYGYTF	TGTGCCAGCAGCTTCCAAGGTTCAGAGGTCTATGGCTACACCTTC
TRBJ2-1	TRBV29-1	.	13	TRBD1	CSAQGDSYNEQFF	TGCAGCGCACAGGGGGACTCCTACAATGAGCAGTTCTTC
TRBJ2-7	TRBV4-2	.	15	TRBD2	CASSPYRGSVQEQYF	TGTGCCAGCAGCCCCTATCGCGGGAGCGTCCAAGAGCAGTACTTC
TRBJ1-5	TRBV5-5	.	13	.	CASSFQGAEPQHF	TGTGCCAGCAGCTTTCAAGGGGCAGAGCCCCAGCATTTT
TRBJ1-5	TRBV28	.	14	TRBD1	CASSGDSVNQPQHF	TGTGCCAGCAGTGGGGACAGCGTAAATCAGCCCCAGCATTTT
TRBJ1-1	TRBV2	once	14	TRBD1	CASRGQGSGTEAFF	TGTGCCAGCAGGGGACAGGGGTCGGGCACTGAAGCTTTCTTT
TRBJ1-4	TRBV4-3	.	15	.	CASSQRPGGGEKLFF	TGCGCCAGCAGTCAGAGGCCGGGGGGCGGGGAAAAACTGTTTTTT
TRBJ1-3	TRBV10-3	.	14	.	CAISEGSSGNTIYF	TGTGCCATCAGTGAAGGGAGCTCTGGAAACACCATATATTTT
TRBJ2-7	TRBV12-3/TRBV12-4	.	13	TRBD1	CASRPGTAYEQYF	TGTGCCAGCAGACCCGGGACAGCATACGAGCAGTACTTC
TRBJ2-7	TRBV2	.	14	.	CASSKDIAVYEQYF	TGTGCCAGCAGTAAAGACATAGCCGTCTACGAGCAGTACTTC
TRBJ2-5	TRBV5-4	.	12	.	CASSLAQETQYF	TGTGCCAGCAGCTTGGCTCAAGAGACCCAGTACTTC
TRBJ2-7	TRBV29-1	.	17	.	CSVGRGLGGADFYEQYF	TGCAGCGTTGGACGGGGTCTCGGCGGGGCGGATTTCTACGAGCAGTACTTC
TRBJ2-7	TRBV7-7	.	13	.	CASSPTRADEQYF	TGTGCTAGCAGCCCGACCCGCGCGGACGAGCAGTACTTC
TRBJ1-2	TRBV30	once	13	.	CARTFLTDLGYTF	TGTGCCCGGACTTTCCTGACAGACCTTGGCTACACCTTC
TRBJ2-7	TRBV6-1	.	16	.	CASSEPAGDSSYEQYF	TGTGCCAGCAGTGAACCGGCAGGTGATAGCTCCTACGAGCAGTACTTC
TRBJ2-1	TRBV7-9	.	12	.	CASSVGQGIEFF	.
TRBJ1-4	TRBV28	.	15	.	CASSFPTNAGEKLFF	TGTGCCAGCAGTTTCCCCACGAACGCGGGTGAAAAACTGTTTTTT
TRBJ1-2	TRBV28	.	14	.	CASGLGAGDNGYTF	TGTGCCAGCGGGTTAGGGGCAGGGGATAATGGCTACACCTTC
TRBJ2-7	TRBV27	.	14	.	CASSSLTQTYEQYF	TGTGCCAGCAGTTCGCTGACACAAACCTACGAGCAGTACTTC
TRBJ1-1	TRBV7-2	once	15	.	CASSLVPGMDTEAFF	TGTGCCAGCAGCCTTGTCCCAGGTATGGACACTGAAGCTTTCTTT
TRBJ1-2	TRBV30	.	12	TRBD1	CAWTTGGYGYTF	TGTGCCTGGACGACAGGGGGCTATGGCTACACCTTC
TRBJ1-5	TRBV5-1	few	15	.	CASSLDGGSNQPQHF	TGCGCCAGCAGCTTGGACGGGGGTAGCAATCAGCCCCAGCATTTT
TRBJ1-5	TRBV19	.	15	.	CASSPVGTNNQPQHF	TGTGCCAGTAGTCCCGTTGGGACAAATAATCAGCCCCAGCATTTT
TRBJ2-7	TRBV6-5	.	15	.	CASTQWGDSSYEQYF	TGTGCCAGCACTCAATGGGGGGACAGCAGCTACGAGCAGTACTTC
TRBJ2-1	TRBV6-5	.	15	TRBD2	CASAPLAGTYNEQFF	TGTGCCAGCGCCCCACTAGCGGGAACCTACAATGAGCAGTTCTTC
TRBJ2-5	TRBV29-1	.	17	TRBD2	CSVEDYLAGGSQETQYF	TGCAGCGTTGAAGATTACCTAGCGGGAGGATCCCAAGAGACCCAGTACTTC
TRBJ2-2	TRBV5-1	.	15	TRBD2	CASSLPSGSVGELFF	TGCGCCAGCAGCTTGCCTAGCGGGAGTGTCGGGGAGCTGTTTTTT